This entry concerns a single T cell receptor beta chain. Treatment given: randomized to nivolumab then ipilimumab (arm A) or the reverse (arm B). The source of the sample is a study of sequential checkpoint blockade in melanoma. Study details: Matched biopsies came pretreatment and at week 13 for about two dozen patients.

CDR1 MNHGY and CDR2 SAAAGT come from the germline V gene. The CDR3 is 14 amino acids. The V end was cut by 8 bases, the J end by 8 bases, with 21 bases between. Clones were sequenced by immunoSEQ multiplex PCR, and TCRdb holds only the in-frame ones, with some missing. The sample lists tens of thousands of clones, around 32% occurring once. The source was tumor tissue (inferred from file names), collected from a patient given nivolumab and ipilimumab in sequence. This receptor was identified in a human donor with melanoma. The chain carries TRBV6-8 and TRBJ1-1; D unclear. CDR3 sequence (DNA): TGTGCCAGCCTACCGTTGGCCCGCCAAACAGAAGCTTTCTTT. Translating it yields CASLPLARQTEAFF.